This record looks at one TCR beta chain sequence and its context. This CDR3 has 16 residues. Germline CDR1 and CDR2: LNHNV and YYDKDF (reference sequence). Unmatched junction bases numbered 6, after V lost 0 bases and J lost 4 bases. Clones were read by immunoSEQ multiplex PCR, and TCRdb kept only the in-frame ones, dropping some. This sample has 40,000 to 50,000 clones, with 65% to 90% found just once. The data stem from a study of OX40 agonist ivuxolimab in advanced cancers. The input for sequencing was CD4+ or CD8+ T cells sorted from blood, taken in a trial of the OX40 agonist ivuxolimab. This TCR was recovered from an adult with an advanced solid tumor such as melanoma, head and neck, liver or kidney cancer. The genes are TRBV15 and TRBJ2-7; 10 nucleotides agree with TRBD2. The chain's CDR3 is CATSRDHLAGDYEQYF. In DNA form, the CDR3 reads TGTGCCACCAGCAGAGATCACCTAGCGGGAGATTACGAGCAGTACTTC.